The 11 T cell receptor beta chains listed next were all sequenced from one sample in a study of blood T cell repertoires in COVID-19. Method: immunoSEQ multiplex PCR; TCRdb's copy keeps in-frame clones and lacks some. This sample yields approximately 28,000 clones, of which 65% to 85% are seen a single time; roughly 16% belongs to the top ten. The sequenced sample consisted of peripheral blood. The receptors come from a woman aged 55-69 years with acute or convalescent COVID-19.

The J gene is TRBJ1-1, the V gene TRBV9; 7 bases fit TRBD1. CDR1 and CDR2 from the germline V gene are SGDLS and YYNGEE. The CDR3 has 15 residues. Unmatched junction bases numbered 6, after V lost 3 bases and J lost 1 base. The CDR3 sequence is CASSALTGTNTEAFF. In nucleotides, the CDR3 is TGTGCCAGCAGCGCCCTGACAGGGACGAACACTGAAGCTTTCTTT.

The genes are TRBV30 and TRBJ2-7, with 8 positions matching TRBD1. The ends lost 2 bases at V and 3 bases at J; junction bases unmatched: 9. This CDR3 contains 15 residues. CDR1 and CDR2 (germline): GTSNPN, SVGIG (reference sequence). The CDR3 sequence is CAWSSLQGVSYEQYF. The CDR3 region has the DNA TGTGCCTGGAGTTCCTTACAGGGGGTCAGCTACGAGCAGTACTTC.

The chain has TRBV12-3 or TRBV12-4 and TRBJ1-5; tentative D call: TRBD1 (5 bases). V gave up 3 bases and J gave up 4 bases, with 7 bases separating them. There are 13 residues in the CDR3. The CDR3 DNA reads as TGTGCCAGCAGTTTCAGGGATAATCAGCCCCAGCATTTT. This translates into CASSFRDNQPQHF.

This chain connects TRBV11-3 to TRBJ2-7; 10 bases are a match to TRBD1. V trimming: 3 bases; J trimming: 5 bases; junction bases outside the gene matches: 7. CDR1 is SGHNT, CDR2 YENEEA, per germline. This CDR3 has 15 residues. CDR3 sequence (DNA): TGTGCCAGCAGCTTCACCGGGACAGGGGTCCACGAGCAGTACTTC. Amino acid sequence: CASSFTGTGVHEQYF.

This chain connects TRBV6-5 to TRBJ1-2; 10 bases are shared with TRBD1. This CDR3 region has 14 residues. With 4 bases clipped from V and 7 bases from J, the junction kept 6 bases outside the gene matches. Per the germline V gene, CDR1 is MNHEY and CDR2 is SVGAGI. This chain's CDR3 is CASSSGGQGSGYTF. In nucleotides, the CDR3 is TGTGCCAGCAGTTCCGGGGGACAGGGGTCTGGCTACACCTTC.

V is TRBV5-6 and J is TRBJ2-5, with 8 bases identical to TRBD2. CDR1 is SGHDT and CDR2 is YYEEEE in the germline V gene. This CDR3 region has 15 residues. V was pared by 0 bases and J by 7 bases, with 8 bases of the junction left unmatched. The CDR3 DNA reads TGTGCCAGCAGCTTGGCCGGCGGGGGGCCGGGGACCCAGTACTTC. Translation gives CASSLAGGGPGTQYF.

A single count supports this clone. The chain carries TRBV4-2 and TRBJ1-1; D gene uncertain. The CDR3 sequence is 14 residues long. Trimming removed 1 base at V and 1 base at J, with 7 bases between. Germline V gene lookup returns CDR1 LGHNA and CDR2 YNFKEQ. CDR3 nucleotide sequence: TGTGCCAGCAGCCAAGGAACTAGGAACACTGAAGCTTTCTTT. It translates to CASSQGTRNTEAFF.

This clone came up a few times. The V and J genes are TRBV24-1 and TRBJ1-3, with 7 bases fitting TRBD1. The CDR3 has 16 residues. The J segment lost 0 bases and the V segment lost 3 bases, leaving 4 bases of the junction unmatched. The germline CDR1 and CDR2 sequences are KGHDR and SFDVKD. This CDR3 is CATSDGQANSGNTIYF. DNA for the CDR3: TGTGCCACCAGTGATGGACAGGCGAACTCTGGAAACACCATATATTTT.

The chain carries TRBV28 and TRBJ2-1; D perhaps matches TRBD2 (7 bases). In germline, CDR1 is MDHEN, CDR2 SYDVKM. The CDR3 extends over 16 amino acids. Trimming shortened V by 5 bases and J by 7 bases, and 21 bases separated the two germline ends. The CDR3, as DNA: TGTGCCAGCAGTGCCGGGGGGCCCATTATAGGGAATGAGCAGTTCTTC. Amino acids: CASSAGGPIIGNEQFF.

The chain carries TRBV7-9 and TRBJ1-1; D gene unclear. Germline V gene sequence: CDR1 SEHNR, CDR2 FQNEAQ (reference sequence). This CDR3 has 14 residues. Between the trimmed V and J ends, which lost 2 bases and 5 bases, there was a span of 12 bases. CDR3 in amino acids: CASSLIVRGTEAFF. For the CDR3, the DNA is TGTGCCAGCAGCTTAATCGTACGAGGAACTGAAGCTTTCTTT.

The CDR3 is CASSENVRSENSPLHF. As DNA, the CDR3 is TGTGCCAGCAGTGAAAATGTGCGGTCAGAGAATTCACCCCTCCACTTT. The chain joins TRBV6-1 to TRBJ1-6; D gene uncertain. Germline CDR1 MNHNS, CDR2 SASEGT. Trimming stripped 2 bases from V and 7 bases from J, with 15 bases between. This CDR3 region has 16 residues.